The T cell receptor beta chain under discussion was sequenced for a study of blood T cell repertoires in COVID-19. Whole-study context: The United States, Italy and Spain supplied acute and convalescent COVID-19 samples. T cells, B-cell-depleted T cells, or PBMCs supplied cDNA or gDNA.

Libraries were prepared by immunoSEQ multiplex PCR; TCRdb keeps only in-frame clonotypes and omits some of them. The data hold 300,000 to 400,000 clones, with 91% observed a single time. Specimen: peripheral blood. This clonotype was obtained from a young woman who had recovered from COVID-19.

The CDR3 DNA reads as TGTGCCAGCAGTGTTTCTACAGGGGGATCTGGAAACACCATATATTTT. It specifies CASSVSTGGSGNTIYF. This chain joins TRBV6-2 or TRBV6-3 and TRBJ1-3; 8 bases align to TRBD1. CDR1 MNHEY and CDR2 SVGEGT come from the germline V gene. V lost 5 bases, J lost 1 base, and 7 bases stayed unmatched. The CDR3 consists of 16 residues.